This T cell receptor (beta chain) was identified in a study of cytomegalovirus exposure and HLA in healthy donors. About the research overall: Ancestry clustering placed around four fifths of over 300 genotyped donors in the Caucasian-associated cluster.

About this clone: Its target is unknown.

In the PCR, 60 Vbeta and 13 Jbeta primers were used. Sequencing used immunoSEQ multiplex PCR; TCRdb keeps in-frame clones, though not all of them. This sample yields 150,000 to 200,000 clones, of which around 78% are seen a single time; around 1% belongs to the top ten. Regarding the study as a whole: Later on, an analysis found that several of the most significant clusters appeared to be linked to common viral pathogens, which included parvovirus B19. HLA alleles were associated with 17,000 or so TCR beta sequences in a later analysis at 0.05 false discovery rate. The study labeled more than 150 TCR beta chains cytomegalovirus-associated.

CDR1 SGHNT and CDR2 YYREEE come from the germline V gene (reference sequence). There are 19 residues in the CDR3. The V segment lost 1 base and the J segment 2 bases; nucleotides outside the gene matches: 11. The sequencing input was PBMCs. This clonotype originated in a woman aged 35 to 49 in good health and CMV-seronegative. The genes are TRBV5-4 and TRBJ2-3; 12 bases fit TRBD2. The CDR3 DNA reads TGTGCCAGCAGCTTGAGAAATCTGGGACTAGCGGGCCCCACAGATACGCAGTATTTT. Encoded protein: CASSLRNLGLAGPTDTQYF.